This T cell receptor beta chain comes out of a study of CD8+CD57+ T cells in acquired aplastic anemia. In the study overall: Sorted CD4+ and CD8+ cells yielded DNA averaging approximately 3 ug.

This clonotype showed up just a few times. Genomic DNA provided the template from which TCR beta VDJ and CDR3 profiles were obtained. TCRdb itself ran the reads through MiXCR, one entry per CDR3 protein. Of just over 400,000 distinct CDR3 sequences in the sample, 65% to 80% are singletons; the top ten hold 4%. From germline, CDR1 is DFQATT and CDR2 SNEGSKA (reference sequence). J gave up 7 bases and V 3 bases, and 14 bases lay outside the gene matches. This CDR3 spans 16 amino acids. This rearrangement joins TRBV20-1 to TRBJ2-1; 8 nucleotides line up with TRBD2. The sequence was obtained from a human donor in good health, serving as a control. Sequenced sample: sorted CD4+, CD8+, or CD8+CD57+ T cells (not recorded which) from PBMCs. The CDR3 loop reads CSASSRDRGGRNEQFF. As DNA, the CDR3 is TGCAGTGCTAGTAGTCGCGACCGGGGGGGGCGGAATGAGCAGTTCTTC.